This T cell receptor (beta chain) was documented in a study of type 1 regulatory T cells (dated by TCRdb to the early 2020s). For context, the study as a whole: An in vitro protocol by which a Tr1-enriched, alloantigen-specific CD4 T cell product named T-allo10 was generated was characterized in the study. T-allo10 was under clinical evaluation in patients with hematological malignancies receiving allogeneic hematopoietic stem cell transplantation. Overall results and qualifications from the work: Tr1 cells showed a more restricted TCR repertoire than non-Tr1 cells, which the study interpreted as alloantigen-induced clonal expansion.

Sequencer: Illumina MiSeq. TCRdb ran its own pipeline on the public reads, namely fastp trimming at Q25 and MiXCR clone calling, and kept in-frame beta chains. Here each entry gathers all rows of one CDR3 protein and keeps the most common genes and DNA. This sample is represented by just under 65,000 distinct CDR3 sequences; nearly 50% of them were singletons. The ten largest account for about 2% of the sample. Spanning cysteine to phenylalanine, the CDR3 consists of 17 amino acids. The only DNA kept is the CDR3, 51 bases in frame from the first base. Ends trimmed: V by 7 bases, J by 4 bases; bases unmatched to a gene: 16. Comments on this clonotype: No cognate antigen has been identified for it. The record has no base qualities; no much larger clone is one base away.

The sequencing sample was made of cultured non-Tr1 T cells, either the whole culture or a sorted T cell fraction (not recorded which). Interpreted using the paper, the cell subset or site label stands for: non-Tr1 population from the T-allo10 product. Here the chain combines TRBV12-3 or TRBV12-4 and TRBJ2-5, and TRBD2 aligns with 9 junction nucleotides. The receptor comes from a human donor in good health. The DNA sequence is given as TGTGCCAGCACGACCTTCGCGGGGGGGGGCGCGGGAGAGACCCAGTACTTC. This sequence encodes CASTTFAGGGAGETQYF.